A selection of T cell receptor beta chains follows, all from one sample in a study of T-cell memory formation after mild COVID-19. TCRdb re-called the 5' RACE reads through MiXCR, storing one row per CDR3 protein. The sample comprises 390,000 or so distinct CDR3 sequences, roughly 15% of which are singletons, and 20% to 25% rests with the top ten. Material: PBMCs or a T cell subset sorted from them (not recorded which). The receptors here all came from a young man who had mild COVID-19 (a few samples of this study predate the infection). Cell type and time point are not known. The CDR3 runs from the conserved cysteine through the conserved F or W. D genes are given only for firm matches. Rows give clone size only sometimes, using once, few, many, or a class for an expanded clone.

cdr3_nt cdr3_aa j_call d_call v_call clone_size
TGTGCCAGCAGCCGGCAAACGGGCACAGATACGCAGTATTTT CASSRQTGTDTQYF TRBJ2-3 . TRBV3-1 few
TGTGCCAGCAGACTTTCCGCGGGAACTAGCACAGATACGCAGTATTTT CASRLSAGTSTDTQYF TRBJ2-3 . TRBV7-2 .
TGTGCCAGCAGCTTAACATCTGCTCGCTTCTCTGGGGCCAACGTCCTGACTTTC CASSLTSARFSGANVLTF TRBJ2-6 . TRBV11-3 many
TGCGCCAGCAGCCGTCGGGGGGGCCTCGGCCAAGAGACCCAGTACTTC CASSRRGGLGQETQYF TRBJ2-5 TRBD2 TRBV4-1 few
TGCGCCAGCAGCTTGGTGGAGTTCCGGGGGCCTTTCACTGAAGCTTTCTTT CASSLVEFRGPFTEAFF TRBJ1-1 . TRBV5-1 few
TGTGCCAGCAGTGTAGGGGCGGGGGGAACTGAAGCTTTCTTT CASSVGAGGTEAFF TRBJ1-1 . TRBV2 .
TGCAGCGTTGAAGCGCAGGGGGTGGAGGAGCAGTTCTTC CSVEAQGVEEQFF TRBJ2-1 TRBD1 TRBV29-1 few
TGTGCCAGCAGCTTAAAGGGGGACGGCTATGGCTACACCTTC CASSLKGDGYGYTF TRBJ1-2 . TRBV7-3 .
TGTGCCAGCAGCTTAAAAAAGGGTGTAGGGCCATTGACAGAGACCCAGTACTTC CASSLKKGVGPLTETQYF TRBJ2-5 . TRBV7-2 .
TGTGCCAGCAGCTTAGTCGACTGGTACGAGCAGTACTTC CASSLVDWYEQYF TRBJ2-7 . TRBV7-9 few
TGTGCCAGCATTTGGGCTCCGGGCTATGGCTACACCTTC CASIWAPGYGYTF TRBJ1-2 . TRBV2 .
TGTGCCATCCGTGTGGGGGAAAACTCTGGGGCCAACGTCCTGACTTTC CAIRVGENSGANVLTF TRBJ2-6 . TRBV10-3 few
TGTGCCAGCAGACACTCAGGCGAGGAACTGTTTTTT CASRHSGEELFF TRBJ1-4 . TRBV7-9 .
TGCGCCAGCAGCCCCGGGACAGGGTCCGACAATGAGCAGTTCTTC CASSPGTGSDNEQFF TRBJ2-1 TRBD1 TRBV4-3 few
TGCAGCGTTGGGGGACAGGGGGTTTACAATGAGCAGTTCTTC CSVGGQGVYNEQFF TRBJ2-1 TRBD1 TRBV29-1 many
TGTGCCAGCAGCTTCCAGGGGGCTATCACAGATACGCAGTATTTT CASSFQGAITDTQYF TRBJ2-3 TRBD1 TRBV7-6 many
TGCGCCAGCAGCGCGCAGGGGGAAGGAGGCTACACCTTC CASSAQGEGGYTF TRBJ1-2 TRBD1 TRBV5-1 many
TGCGCCAGCAGCCACCCCGGACAGGGCGGGGGGAATTCAGATACGCAGTATTTT CASSHPGQGGGNSDTQYF TRBJ2-3 . TRBV4-1 .
TGTGCCAGCAGCAGAAGCGGGGGGGCCGTAGATACGCAGTATTTT CASSRSGGAVDTQYF TRBJ2-3 TRBD2 TRBV7-3 .
TGTGCCAGCAGCCAAACGGCGTTTACCGAGCAGTTCTTC CASSQTAFTEQFF TRBJ2-1 . TRBV14 .
TGTGCCCGAGGGGTTTTCACTGAAGCTTTCTTT CARGVFTEAFF TRBJ1-1 . TRBV30 .
TGTGCCAGCAGGGGGACGCTCTACGAGCAGTACTTC CASRGTLYEQYF TRBJ2-7 . TRBV6-1 .
TGCGCCAGCAGTGAAAACTTGCGCTCACCCCTCCACTTT CASSENLRSPLHF TRBJ1-6 . TRBV10-2 .
TGTGCCAGCAGCGAGGAAGAGACAGGGTACACCGGGGAGCTGTTTTTT CASSEEETGYTGELFF TRBJ2-2 TRBD1 TRBV9 .
TGTGCCAGCAGTACTTCACAGGGGGCCATAGATACGCAGTATTTT CASSTSQGAIDTQYF TRBJ2-3 TRBD1 TRBV28 few
TGTGCCAGCAGTTACTCTGGGACAGGTCAAGAGACCCAGTACTTC CASSYSGTGQETQYF TRBJ2-5 TRBD1 TRBV6-6 .
TGTGCCAGCAGCCTTCAATTGGGTGCCCAGCATTTT CASSLQLGAQHF TRBJ1-5 . TRBV28 .
TGTGCCAGCAGTATAGGGGACGGCACTGAAGCTTTCTTT CASSIGDGTEAFF TRBJ1-1 . TRBV27 .
TGTGCCAGCAGCCAAGAACGAGGGGGGGAGCAGCCCCAGCATTTT CASSQERGGEQPQHF TRBJ1-5 . TRBV4-2 few
TGCAGTGCTGGAGACCTCCCAGAGGTTAATGAAAAACTGTTTTTT CSAGDLPEVNEKLFF TRBJ1-4 . TRBV20-1 .
TGCAGTGCTAGTACAGGAAAGACGGAATACACTGAAGCTTTCTTT CSASTGKTEYTEAFF TRBJ1-1 . TRBV20-1 few
TGTGCCAGCAGCCGCTGGACAGGGTCCCCCTCCTACGAGCAGTACTTC CASSRWTGSPSYEQYF TRBJ2-7 TRBD1 TRBV14 .
TGCGCCAGCAGCAGGGGCCAGGGTATACAGCCCCAGCATTTT CASSRGQGIQPQHF TRBJ1-5 . TRBV4-3 .
TGTGCCAGCAGCTCACCTTACGGGGACAAATTTGACTACGAGCAGTACTTC CASSSPYGDKFDYEQYF TRBJ2-7 . TRBV7-9 few
TGTGCCAGCAGCTTAGACCAAGGACGGGATCTCACTGAAGCTTTCTTT CASSLDQGRDLTEAFF TRBJ1-1 . TRBV11-2 many
TGCGCCAGCAGCCAAGTGGGAGGAACAGGCTATGGCTACACCTTC CASSQVGGTGYGYTF TRBJ1-2 . TRBV4-1 few
TGTGCCACCAGTGACTGGAGCGGGGGGGCTTCCTACAATGAGCAGTTCTTC CATSDWSGGASYNEQFF TRBJ2-1 TRBD2 TRBV24-1 .
TGTGCCAGCAGCCCAGGTTGGCGGACAGGGTCCACAGATACGCAGTATTTT CASSPGWRTGSTDTQYF TRBJ2-3 TRBD1 TRBV25-1 few
TGTGCCAGCATGGTCTCGGAGGGAGCCGGGGAGCTGTTTTTT CASMVSEGAGELFF TRBJ2-2 . TRBV12-3/TRBV12-4 .
TGTGCCAGCAGCTTAGTCCCAGCAGCCGGGGAGCTGTTTTTT CASSLVPAAGELFF TRBJ2-2 . TRBV7-3 many
TGTGCCAGCAGCTTAGCGCGGTACGGCGGGGGGGATGCAGATACGCAGTATTTT CASSLARYGGGDADTQYF TRBJ2-3 TRBD2 TRBV7-9 .
TGCGCCAGCAGTCAATCGGCGGATGAGGCGGGACAGGGATCGTCTGGAAACACCATATATTTT CASSQSADEAGQGSSGNTIYF TRBJ1-3 TRBD1 TRBV23-1 .
TGTGCCACCAGTGATTTCAGCGACGATACGCAGTATTTT CATSDFSDDTQYF TRBJ2-3 . TRBV24-1 .
TGTGCCAGCAGGTTCGAAAGCTCCGGGGAGCTGTTTTTT CASRFESSGELFF TRBJ2-2 . TRBV5-6 .
TGTGCCAGCAGCCCGGACAGGGGGTCAGGCACTGAAGCTTTCTTT CASSPDRGSGTEAFF TRBJ1-1 TRBD1 TRBV7-2 few
TGTGCCAGCAGTCAGGTTAATGAAAAACTGTTTTTT CASSQVNEKLFF TRBJ1-4 . TRBV6-5 few
TGCGCCAGCAGCCAAACCGGGGCGCCGCAGCAGCCCCAGCATTTT CASSQTGAPQQPQHF TRBJ1-5 . TRBV5-1 few
TGCAGCGCAACGGGGACAGGGGTCATATTGAACACTGAAGCTTTCTTT CSATGTGVILNTEAFF TRBJ1-1 TRBD1 TRBV29-1 .
TGTGCCAGCAGTTACCTCCGGCTGCCTAATGAAAAACTGTTTTTT CASSYLRLPNEKLFF TRBJ1-4 . TRBV6-2/TRBV6-3 .
TGTGCCAGCAGCTTGCGGACTAGCGGTTACCAAGAGACCCAGTACTTC CASSLRTSGYQETQYF TRBJ2-5 TRBD2 TRBV7-2 few
TGTGCCAGCGGACGGGGGGCAAGAGGCTACACCTTC CASGRGARGYTF TRBJ1-2 . TRBV3-1 .
TGTGCCAGCAGTGTTTTGCAGGGGGGGGAGACCCAGTACTTC CASSVLQGGETQYF TRBJ2-5 . TRBV2 .
TGTGCCAGCAGATCGACAGGGAACCAGCCCCAGCATTTT CASRSTGNQPQHF TRBJ1-5 TRBD1 TRBV2 few